The subject of this entry is one T cell receptor (beta chain). What it binds is not known. The sample belongs to a study of T cell responses to AZD1222 COVID-19 vaccine. Trimming pared 3 bases from V and 2 bases from J, leaving 5 bases between. The germline V gene encodes CDR1 WSHSY and CDR2 SAAADI. CDR3 size: 13 residues. Study findings and constraints: Repertoire sampling happened only post peak T cell response. Increases in Spike-specific TCR breadth and depth were seen after two AZD1222 doses.

The assay was immunoSEQ multiplex PCR, and TCRdb's table has in-frame clones only and misses some. The repertoire holds more than 110,000 clones, 80% to 95% seen once, with more than 3.5% in the top ten. The receptor's source is an adult in good health. The material was peripheral blood, obtained on day 0 of AZD1222 vaccination. V usage is TRBV10-2 and J usage is TRBJ2-1; D is uncertain. The CDR3 region has the DNA TGCGCCAGCAGTGAAAGCACCTACAATGAGCAGTTCTTC. It specifies CASSESTYNEQFF.